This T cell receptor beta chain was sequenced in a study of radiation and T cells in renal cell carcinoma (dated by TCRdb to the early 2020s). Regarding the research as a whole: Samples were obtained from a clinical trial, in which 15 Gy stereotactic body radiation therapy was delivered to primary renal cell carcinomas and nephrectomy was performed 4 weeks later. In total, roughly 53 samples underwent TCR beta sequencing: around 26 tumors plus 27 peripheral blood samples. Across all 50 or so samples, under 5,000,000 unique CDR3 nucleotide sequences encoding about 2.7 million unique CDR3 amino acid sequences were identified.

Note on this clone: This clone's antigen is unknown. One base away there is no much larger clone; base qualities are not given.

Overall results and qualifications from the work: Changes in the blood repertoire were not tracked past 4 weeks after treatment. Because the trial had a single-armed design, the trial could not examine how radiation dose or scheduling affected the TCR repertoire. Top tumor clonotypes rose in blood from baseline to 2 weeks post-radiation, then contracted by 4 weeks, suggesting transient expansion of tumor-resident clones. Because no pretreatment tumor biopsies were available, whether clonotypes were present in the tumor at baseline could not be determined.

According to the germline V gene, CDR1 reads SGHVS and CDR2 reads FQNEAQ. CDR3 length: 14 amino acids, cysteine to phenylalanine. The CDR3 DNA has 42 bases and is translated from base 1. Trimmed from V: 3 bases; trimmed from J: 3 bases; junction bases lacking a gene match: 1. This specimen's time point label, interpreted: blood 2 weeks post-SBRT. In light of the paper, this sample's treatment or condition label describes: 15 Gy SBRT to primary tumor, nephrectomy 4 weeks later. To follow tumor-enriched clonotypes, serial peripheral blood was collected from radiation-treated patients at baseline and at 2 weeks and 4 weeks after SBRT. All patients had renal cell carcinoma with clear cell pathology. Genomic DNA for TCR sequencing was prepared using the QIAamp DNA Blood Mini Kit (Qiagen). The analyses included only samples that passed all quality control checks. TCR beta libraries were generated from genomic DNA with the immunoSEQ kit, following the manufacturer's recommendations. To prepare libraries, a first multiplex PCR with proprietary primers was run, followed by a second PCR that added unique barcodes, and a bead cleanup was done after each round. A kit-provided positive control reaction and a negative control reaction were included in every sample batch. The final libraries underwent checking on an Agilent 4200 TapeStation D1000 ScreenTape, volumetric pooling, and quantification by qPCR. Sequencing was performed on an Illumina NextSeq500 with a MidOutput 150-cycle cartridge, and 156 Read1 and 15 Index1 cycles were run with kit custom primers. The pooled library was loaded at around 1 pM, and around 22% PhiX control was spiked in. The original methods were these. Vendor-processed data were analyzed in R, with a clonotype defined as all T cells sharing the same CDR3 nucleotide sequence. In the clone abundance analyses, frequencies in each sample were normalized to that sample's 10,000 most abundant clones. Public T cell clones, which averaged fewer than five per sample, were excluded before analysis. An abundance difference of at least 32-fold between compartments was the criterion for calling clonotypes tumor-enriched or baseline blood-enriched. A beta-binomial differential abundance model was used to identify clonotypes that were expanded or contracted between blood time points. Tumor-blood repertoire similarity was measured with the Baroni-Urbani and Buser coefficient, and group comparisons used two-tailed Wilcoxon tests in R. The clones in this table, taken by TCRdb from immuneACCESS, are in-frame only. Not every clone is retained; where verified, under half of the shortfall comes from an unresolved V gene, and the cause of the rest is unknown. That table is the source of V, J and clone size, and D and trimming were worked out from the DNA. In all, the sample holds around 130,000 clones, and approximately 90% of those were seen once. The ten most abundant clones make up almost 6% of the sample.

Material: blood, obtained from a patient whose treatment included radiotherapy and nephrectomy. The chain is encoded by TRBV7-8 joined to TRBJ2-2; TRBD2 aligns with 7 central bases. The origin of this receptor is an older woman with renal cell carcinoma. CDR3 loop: CASSFGGDTGELFF. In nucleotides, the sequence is TGTGCCAGCAGCTTTGGGGGGGACACCGGGGAGCTGTTTTTT. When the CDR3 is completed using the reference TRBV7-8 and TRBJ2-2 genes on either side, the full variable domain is GAGVSQSPRYKVAKRGQDVALRCDPISGHVSLFWYQQALGQGPEFLTYFQNEAQLDKSGLPSDRFFAERPEGSVSTLKIQRTQQEDSAVYLCASSFGGDTGELFFGEGSRLTVL.